Shown below are 8 T cell receptor beta chains from a single sample sequenced in a study of T cells in Graves' hyperthyroidism and ophthalmopathy. There were TCR beta CDR3 regions amplified from RNA transcripts. The HTBI primer set was used in a first-round RT-PCR of the TCR CDR3. TCRdb reanalysed the multiplex PCR reads using MiXCR and keeps one entry per CDR3 protein. The sample contains 160,000 or so distinct CDR3 sequences, less than 10% of which appear only once. Source material: blood. The receptors come from a woman aged 18-29 years with Graves' hyperthyroidism that later progressed to Graves' ophthalmopathy.

This clonotype has just a few counts. V gene TRBV4-1 combines with J gene TRBJ2-1; 13 nucleotides agree with TRBD2. Germline V gives CDR1 MGHRA, CDR2 YSYEKL. The CDR3 is 15 amino acids. V was pared by 1 base and J by 7 bases, with 1 base of the junction left unmatched. CDR3 amino acids: CASSQGTSGSNEQFF. In nucleotides, the CDR3 is TGCGCCAGCAGCCAAGGGACTAGCGGGAGTAATGAGCAGTTCTTC.

This clonotype was recorded many times. The chain links TRBV20-1 to TRBJ1-1, with D possibly being TRBD1 (6 bases). V was pared by 2 bases and J by 6 bases, with 25 bases between. Germline CDR1 is DFQATT and CDR2 is SNEGSKA (reference sequence). The CDR3 consists of 17 residues. CDR3 in DNA: TGCAGTGCTAGAAATACAAAAACGGGACACCCGAGATCTGAAGCTTTCTTT. Translated: CSARNTKTGHPRSEAFF.

This clonotype was seen more than once but under ten times. The CDR3 is CAISTTGGGHDTQYF. DNA of the CDR3: TGTGCCATCAGTACAACTGGCGGGGGGCATGATACGCAGTATTTT. The chain employs TRBV10-3 and TRBJ2-3; 8 nucleotides match TRBD2. The length of the CDR3 is 15 residues. The germline CDR1 and CDR2 sequences are ENHRY and SYGVKD. With V trimmed by 5 bases and J by 6 bases, 10 bases remained unmatched.

V and J are TRBV19 and TRBJ2-7; no firm D call. The germline CDR1 and CDR2 sequences are LNHDA and SQIVND (reference sequence). Trimming removed 4 bases at V and 2 bases at J, with 9 bases between. This CDR3 has 13 amino acids. The CDR3 loop is CASSTTLTYEQYF. The CDR3 DNA reads as TGTGCCAGTAGTACCACCCTGACCTACGAGCAGTACTTC.

This clonotype was counted many times. The CDR3 is CASSVTSTQYF. The CDR3 region has the DNA TGTGCCAGCAGCGTGACATCTACGCAGTACTTC. This chain joins TRBV11-2 and TRBJ2-7; D is unclear. Trimming took off 5 bases at V and 9 bases at J, with 11 bases between the two ends. This CDR3 is built from 11 residues. The V gene's germline CDR1 is SGHAT and CDR2 FQNNGV.

This clonotype was detected many times. The V call is TRBV19, the J call TRBJ2-7, with 11 bases fitting TRBD2. The germline V gene encodes CDR1 LNHDA and CDR2 SQIVND (reference sequence). V shed 5 bases and J 6 bases; nucleotides not matched to a gene: 6. CDR3 length equals 14 residues. The DNA of the CDR3 is TGTGCCAGTAGTCCAACTAGCGGGAGACGCGAGCAGTACTTC. Amino acids: CASSPTSGRREQYF.

V usage is TRBV4-1 and J usage is TRBJ2-2; D gene unclear. The V end was cut by 1 base, the J end by 1 base, with 10 bases between. Germline CDR1 and CDR2: MGHRA and YSYEKL. The CDR3 extends over 16 amino acids. This chain's CDR3 is CASSQVGKRNTGELFF. The DNA of the CDR3 is TGCGCCAGCAGCCAAGTAGGGAAGAGGAACACCGGGGAGCTGTTTTTT.

Of note for this clonotype: A much larger clone differs from this one at a single base, so this may be a read error. V usage is TRBV24-1 and J usage is TRBJ2-3; 10 bases are shared with TRBD1. Germline lookup yields CDR1 KGHDR and CDR2 SFDVKD. V shed 5 bases and J 5 bases; nucleotides not matched to a gene: 9. This CDR3 comprises 16 residues. Here the CDR3 reads CATSGSGTGVQDTQYF. CDR3 nucleotides: TGTGCCACCAGTGGGTCCGGGACAGGGGTTCAAGATACGCAGTATTTT.